A single sample is the source of the 29 T cell receptor beta chains below, sequenced in a study of shared clonotypes between healthy human individuals. Method: immunoSEQ multiplex PCR; TCRdb's copy keeps in-frame clones and lacks some. This table has 500,000 or so clones, roughly 95% appearing once. Sequencing was performed on naive CD4+ T cells sorted from blood. The sample's subset: CD45RA+ positively selected. The receptors here all came from a woman aged 30 to 39 in good health.

V and J are TRBV4-1 and TRBJ2-4; D is unresolved. The CDR3 is made up of 15 amino acids. CDR1 and CDR2 (germline): MGHRA, YSYEKL. V shed 0 bases and J shed 7 bases, with 13 bases lying between them. CDR3 DNA sequence: TGCGCCAGCAGCCAAGATCACAGCTTAGGGAACATTCAGTACTTC. It codes for CASSQDHSLGNIQYF.

The chain links TRBV28 to TRBJ2-3; maybe TRBD2 (6 bases). The CDR3 runs 14 residues. The germline CDR1 and CDR2 sequences are MDHEN and SYDVKM. With 6 bases removed from V and 4 bases from J, the gap between germline ends came to 14 bases. The CDR3 loop is CASSLEGLADTQYF. The CDR3 nucleotides are TGTGCCAGCAGCCTGGAGGGGCTTGCAGATACGCAGTATTTT.

This chain links TRBV7-2 with TRBJ2-5; the match to TRBD1 covers 10 bases. Gene TRBJ2-7 matches the end of the DNA better, so the J call may be wrong. Germline V gene sequence: CDR1 SGHTA, CDR2 FQGNSA. The CDR3 contains 16 residues. Here the CDR3 reads CASSLAKGTGEYEQYF. CDR3 DNA sequence: TGTGCCAGCAGCTTAGCCAAAGGGACAGGGGAGTACGAGCAGTACTTC.

This clone has just one count. The V and J genes are TRBV27 and TRBJ1-1; D gene unclear. The V gene lost 4 bases and the J gene lost 2 bases, with 8 bases spanning the gap. Germline values: CDR1 MNHEY, CDR2 SMNVEV (reference sequence). The CDR3 is 13 amino acids. The CDR3 sequence: CASSYRVNTEAFF. The CDR3 nucleotides read TGTGCCAGCAGTTACCGGGTTAACACTGAAGCTTTCTTT.

This chain links TRBV5-6 with TRBJ2-3; no reliable D call. The CDR3 spans 14 residues. V lost 0 bases and J lost 2, with 7 bases in between. Germline values: CDR1 SGHDT, CDR2 YYEEEE. CDR3 amino acids: CASSLDYFTDTQYF. The CDR3 region has the DNA TGTGCCAGCAGCTTGGATTATTTCACAGATACGCAGTATTTT.

The rearrangement uses TRBV7-9 and TRBJ2-3, with D possibly TRBD2 on 6 matching bases. Germline V gene data show CDR1 as SEHNR and CDR2 as FQNEAQ (reference sequence). The length of the CDR3 is 14 residues. The V and J ends lost 5 bases and 2 bases respectively, with 11 bases between them. The CDR3 region has the DNA TGTGCCAGCAGCACTGGGACTGCCACAGATACGCAGTATTTT. Protein sequence: CASSTGTATDTQYF.

This chain connects TRBV7-8 to TRBJ2-6; D call uncertain. The CDR3 loop spans 13 amino acids. Germline V CDR1 and CDR2: SGHVS, FQNEAQ. This chain's CDR3 is CAVIGFGANVLTF. The CDR3 nucleotides are TGTGCGGTAATTGGCTTCGGGGCCAACGTCCTGACTTTC.

The rearrangement joins TRBV9 to TRBJ2-3; 10 nucleotides match TRBD2. After removal of 0 bases from V and 1 base from J, the junction contained 5 bases not matched to a gene. The CDR3 sequence is 17 residues long. From germline, CDR1 is SGDLS and CDR2 YYNGEE. CDR3 nucleotide sequence: TGTGCCAGCAGCGTAGCTACAAGCGGGAGGGGCACAGATACGCAGTATTTT. Amino acid sequence: CASSVATSGRGTDTQYF.

The chain joins TRBV20-1 to TRBJ1-4, with D unresolved. CDR3 length: 11 amino acids. Trimming took 3 bases from V and 8 from J, leaving 7 bases between them. Germline lookup yields CDR1 DFQATT and CDR2 SNEGSKA (reference sequence). CDR3: CSASRAEKLFF. In DNA, the CDR3 is TGCAGTGCTAGCCGGGCGGAAAAACTGTTTTTT.

The chain has TRBV5-1 and TRBJ2-3; 10 bases line up with TRBD2. The length of the CDR3 is 17 residues. J lost 3 bases, V lost 0 bases, and 7 bases had no gene match. Per germline, CDR1 SGHRS and CDR2 YFSETQ. CDR3 in amino acids: CASSLASSGSLTDTQYF. The CDR3, as DNA: TGCGCCAGCAGCTTGGCCTCTAGCGGGAGTCTAACAGATACGCAGTATTTT.

V and J are TRBV7-2 and TRBJ1-1, with D possibly TRBD1 on 5 matching bases. CDR3 size: 13 residues. The V end was cut by 3 bases, the J end by 1 base, with 6 bases between. Germline CDR1 reads SGHTA; CDR2 reads FQGNSA. CDR3 DNA sequence: TGTGCCAGCAGCTTGAGGGGGAACACTGAAGCTTTCTTT. This encodes CASSLRGNTEAFF.

The gene calls are TRBV19 and TRBJ2-7; possible D gene TRBD2, 5 bases. Germline assignment: CDR1 LNHDA and CDR2 SQIVND (reference sequence). V gave up 4 bases and J gave up 5 bases, with 15 bases separating them. The CDR3 runs to 14 residues. DNA for the CDR3: TGTGCCAGTAGTAAGGGAGACTACGGAAACGAGCAGTACTTC. Translated, it gives CASSKGDYGNEQYF.

CDR3 region: CASSPWTDSGNTIYF. For the CDR3, the DNA is TGTGCCAGCTCACCGTGGACAGACTCAGGAAACACCATATATTTT. This chain links TRBV18 with TRBJ1-3, with D possibly being TRBD1 (6 bases). Germline V gene lookup returns CDR1 KGHSH and CDR2 LQKENI. The ends were cut back, 3 bases at V and 4 bases at J, with 13 bases in the middle. CDR3 length: 15 amino acids.

This clone was picked up one time. The J gene is TRBJ2-7, the V gene TRBV4-1; TRBD2 matches 8 bases. The CDR3 spans 17 residues. V gave up 0 bases and J gave up 2 bases; unmatched junction bases: 9. Germline loops: CDR1 MGHRA, CDR2 YSYEKL. The CDR3: CASSQERRTSSPYEQYF. The CDR3 coding sequence is TGCGCCAGCAGCCAAGAGAGGCGGACTAGCTCTCCCTACGAGCAGTACTTC.

The chain has TRBV6-5 and TRBJ1-2; D is unresolved. Trimming shortened V by 2 bases and J by 0 bases, and 7 bases separated the two germline ends. The germline gives CDR1 MNHEY, CDR2 SVGAGI. This CDR3 has 14 residues. CDR3 DNA: TGTGCCAGCAGTTACAGTTGGACTAACTATGGCTACACCTTC. It codes for CASSYSWTNYGYTF.

The rearrangement joins TRBV19 to TRBJ2-1, with 10 bases identical to TRBD2. CDR1 is LNHDA, CDR2 SQIVND, per germline (reference sequence). This CDR3 is 14 amino acids long. J lost 7 bases, V lost 5 bases, and 5 bases had no gene match. The CDR3 nucleotides are TGTGCCAGTAGTCTAGCGGGAGATAGGAATGAGCAGTTCTTC. Translated: CASSLAGDRNEQFF.

The V gene is TRBV5-6, the J gene TRBJ1-2; no clear D. Germline CDR1 reads SGHDT; CDR2 reads YYEEEE. This CDR3 is 12 amino acids long. The germline V and J ends were trimmed by 4 bases and 6 bases, with 10 bases remaining between them. CDR3 bases: TGTGCCAGCAGCCTATGGGATGATGGCTACACCTTC. Protein product: CASSLWDDGYTF.

This chain connects TRBV5-1 to TRBJ1-6, with D tentatively TRBD1 (5 bases). The V gene lost 4 bases and the J gene lost 9 bases, with 14 bases spanning the gap. CDR1 and CDR2 from the germline V gene are SGHRS and YFSETQ. This CDR3 spans 14 amino acids. CDR3 DNA: TGCGCCAGCAGCCCGGGACCGGGCGGTTCACCCCTCCACTTT. Protein: CASSPGPGGSPLHF.

The V call is TRBV6-1, the J call TRBJ2-7, with a possible D match to TRBD2 (6 bases). Germline CDR1 MNHNS, CDR2 SASEGT. Trimming cost V 1 base and J 2 bases, with 12 bases left between them. The CDR3 spans 15 residues. CDR3 residues: CASSEGVGRTYEQYF. The CDR3 DNA reads as TGTGCCAGCAGTGAAGGTGTCGGGAGAACCTACGAGCAGTACTTC.

The V and J genes are TRBV18 and TRBJ2-1; 8 bases fit TRBD2. J lost 8 bases, V lost 1 base, and 16 bases had no gene match. The V gene's germline CDR1 is KGHSH and CDR2 LQKENI. CDR3 length equals 18 residues. The DNA of the CDR3 is TGTGCCAGCTCACCACGGGCTTTGGGGACGGGAGGGCCCTATGAGCAGTTCTTC. This codes for CASSPRALGTGGPYEQFF. Together with reference TRBV18 and TRBJ2-1, the CDR3 gives the full variable domain: NAGVMQNPRHLVRRRGQEARLRCSPMKGHSHVYWYRQLPEEGLKFMVYLQKENIIDESGMPKERFSAEFPKEGPSILRIQQVVRGDSAAYFCASSPRALGTGGPYEQFFGPGTRLTVL.

CDR3 in DNA: TGCAGCGTTGCAGGGCTAGCGGGAGCGCAGTTCTTC. Residues: CSVAGLAGAQFF. The chain couples TRBV29-1 to TRBJ2-1; 10 nucleotides line up with TRBD2. Trimming took 4 bases from V and 12 from J; bases not matched to a gene: 6. The CDR3 covers 12 residues. The V gene's germline CDR1 is SQVTM and CDR2 ANQGSEA.

The CDR3 protein is CASRLQGTPEAFF. The CDR3 coding sequence is TGTGCCAGCAGGTTACAGGGGACCCCTGAAGCTTTCTTT. The rearrangement links TRBV6-5 to TRBJ1-1, with 7 bases identical to TRBD1. V lost 6 bases, J lost 6 bases, and 7 bases stayed unmatched. From germline, CDR1 is MNHEY and CDR2 SVGAGI. CDR3 length: 13 amino acids.

J is TRBJ1-2 and V is TRBV6-5; D gene unclear. V gave up 2 bases and J gave up 8 bases, with 12 bases separating them. CDR1 is MNHEY, CDR2 SVGAGI, per germline. This CDR3 contains 13 residues. CDR3 sequence (DNA): TGTGCCAGCAGTTACACCGGTTGGGGAGGCTACACCTTC. Amino acids: CASSYTGWGGYTF.

V gene TRBV11-2 combines with J gene TRBJ2-5; tentative D call: TRBD2 (5 bases). The assigned J gene may be wrong: the sequence end matches TRBJ2-7 better. Germline V CDR1 and CDR2: SGHAT, FQNNGV. The length of the CDR3 is 13 residues. The CDR3 sequence: CASSSYGLYEQYF. The CDR3 bases are TGTGCCAGCAGCTCATACGGACTCTACGAGCAGTACTTC.

The chain joins TRBV5-1 to TRBJ1-4; D is perhaps TRBD1 (5 bases). The CDR3 covers 14 residues. Germline CDR1 reads SGHRS; CDR2 reads YFSETQ. V was clipped by 4 bases and J by 6 bases, with 13 bases between them. CDR3: CASSHRDVDEKLFF. The DNA for the CDR3 is TGCGCCAGCAGCCACCGGGACGTGGATGAAAAACTGTTTTTT.

The chain employs TRBV28 and TRBJ2-7; 9 positions match TRBD1. The CDR3 sequence is 17 residues long. V dropped 7 bases and J dropped 0; count of bases not matched to a gene: 13. The germline V gene has CDR1 MDHEN and CDR2 SYDVKM. The CDR3 region has the DNA TGTGCCAGCACCCCTTCCGATGGACAGGGGTCCTCCTACGAGCAGTACTTC. Its protein is CASTPSDGQGSSYEQYF.

The genes are TRBV5-8 and TRBJ2-3; 7 bases line up with TRBD2. Trimming removed 6 bases from V and 5 bases from J; junction bases left unmatched: 9. Germline V gene data show CDR1 as SGHTS and CDR2 as YDEGEE. CDR3 length: 14 amino acids. CDR3 protein: CASTPGRELDTQYF. CDR3 in DNA: TGTGCCAGCACCCCCGGGCGGGAGCTAGATACGCAGTATTTT.

The chain uses TRBV30 and TRBJ2-3, with TRBD2 identical over 12 bases. Germline assignment: CDR1 GTSNPN and CDR2 SVGIG (reference sequence). CDR3 size: 19 residues. The trim removed 2 bases at V and 2 bases at J, leaving 14 bases unmatched. The CDR3 DNA sequence: TGTGCCTGGAGTCCAAGACTAGCGGGAGAGGTGGCACACACAGATACGCAGTATTTT. This gives the protein CAWSPRLAGEVAHTDTQYF. The full variable domain, completed using reference TRBV30 and TRBJ2-3, is SQTIHQWPATLVQPVGSPLSLECTVEGTSNPNLYWYRQAAGRGLQLLFYSVGIGQISSEVPQNLSASRPQDRQFILSSKKLLLSDSGFYLCAWSPRLAGEVAHTDTQYFGPGTRLTVL.

The rearrangement links TRBV5-1 to TRBJ2-7; the D gene is possibly TRBD2 (6 bases). The germline CDR1 and CDR2 sequences are SGHRS and YFSETQ. CDR3 length: 14 amino acids. Trimming left V 3 bases short and J 3 bases short, with 13 bases between. As DNA, the CDR3 is TGCGCCAGCAGCTCCCGGGACTTCAGCTACGAGCAGTACTTC. This gives the protein CASSSRDFSYEQYF.